This T cell receptor beta chain was identified in a study of cytotoxic CD8 clonotypes in ibrutinib-treated CLL. Study in general: Response sampling came at median roughly 12 months of treatment, ranging roughly 6 to 36 months. The study, taken as a whole, reports: Rising at ibrutinib response, clonality subsequently fell back toward baseline at progression. Clonality (at baseline) was higher than in age-matched healthy donors and tracked circulating CD8+ T-cell counts. Under therapy, public clonotypes either contracted or stayed stable, and they were uncommon.

There are 17 residues in the CDR3. V lost 4 bases to trimming and J lost 0 bases; unmatched junction nucleotides: 5. The germline V gene encodes CDR1 ENHRY and CDR2 SYGVKD. About this clone: Antigen: not known.

The method was immunoSEQ multiplex PCR; TCRdb's version includes in-frame clones alone and lacks a portion of them. The sample has around 53,000 clones, 54% seen once. This TCR came from a human donor with chronic lymphocytic leukemia. The V call is TRBV10-3, the J call TRBJ2-6, with 8 bases that match TRBD1. The sequences come from PBMCs, collected at disease progression, from a patient treated with ibrutinib. This CDR3 reads CAISAGQGGSGANVLTF. In DNA, the CDR3 is TGTGCCATCAGTGCCGGACAGGGAGGCTCTGGGGCCAACGTCCTGACTTTC.